Included here is one T cell receptor beta chain sequence, with context. The table came from immunoSEQ multiplex PCR; TCRdb's copy has only in-frame clones and leaves some out. The sample has roughly 92,000 clones; approximately 91% are singletons. This sample is part of a study of control samples from healthy donors and cancer patients. J gave up 9 bases and V 1 base, and 4 bases lay outside the gene matches. CDR3 length: 15 amino acids. Germline CDR1 is SEHNR and CDR2 is FQNEAQ (reference sequence). This receptor was obtained from an older woman in good health. The chain combines TRBV7-9 with TRBJ2-1; 12 positions agree with TRBD2. Sequences were obtained from blood. The CDR3 DNA reads as TGTGCCAGCAGCTTAGGACTAGCGGGAGCCAGTGAGCAGTTCTTC. Amino acids: CASSLGLAGASEQFF.